The clone carrying this T cell receptor (beta chain) was observed a few times. The sample is drawn from a study of early T cells in non-severe SARS-CoV-2 infection. This CDR3 has 15 amino acids. V lost 7 bases and J 1 base, leaving 11 bases between the germline ends. Looked up from germline, CDR1 is PRHDT and CDR2 is FYEKMQ (reference sequence). Researchers tagged individual cDNA molecules with unique molecular identifiers. TCRdb re-derived calls from the 5' RACE reads in MiXCR, one entry per CDR3 protein. Altogether 90,000 to 120,000 distinct CDR3 sequences are present, 12% being singletons, with the ten largest covering 3% to 3.5%.

The rearrangement uses TRBV13 and TRBJ1-6, with a tentative D call TRBD1 (6 bases). The sequenced sample was whole blood. This clonotype originated in an adult who was a healthcare worker with PCR-confirmed SARS-CoV-2 infection or an uninfected control (not recorded which). CDR3 in DNA: TGTGCCAGCAATGAGAGGGGGTCCTATAATTCACCCCTCCACTTT. Its translation is CASNERGSYNSPLHF.